In this sample, the clone carrying this T cell receptor beta chain turned up once. An end of the junction does not agree with germline; a read error may underlie this. This sample is part of a study of blood T cell repertoires in COVID-19. Study summary: Italy, Spain and the United States were the sources of the convalescent and acute COVID-19 samples. PBMCs, B-cell-depleted T cells, or T cells were the source of the cDNA or gDNA that made up the material.

Per germline, CDR1 SGHVS and CDR2 FNYEAQ. The CDR3 sequence is 16 residues long. In the authors' workflow: Amplification of reference gene primers was used by the study to estimate nucleated cell counts. Assay: immunoSEQ multiplex PCR; the TCRdb copy retains only in-frame clones and omits some. The V and J calls and the clone size are those of that table, but D and trimming were determined from the DNA. The sample includes 470,000 or so clones, approximately 85% of them seen just once. The chain uses TRBV7-6 and TRBJ2-3, with 7 bases that match TRBD2. The sequencing input was peripheral blood. This TCR came from a human donor in a cohort sampled during active COVID-19. CDR3 DNA: TGTGCCAGCAGTTTAGGGGCTAGCGGCAGCACAGATACGCAGTATTTT. The encoded protein is CASSLGASGSTDTQYF.